These 24 T cell receptor beta chains originate from one sample sequenced in a study of T-cell reconstitution after alpha-beta-depleted transplantation in children. The authors prepared the TCRbeta library with unique molecular identifiers. Each CDR3 protein gets one entry after TCRdb re-called the PCR reads with MiXCR. The sample yields tens of thousands of distinct CDR3 sequences, about 40% seen once. The specimen was PBMCs, mostly from graft donor cells, collected 360 days after TCRalphabeta/CD19-depleted stem cell transplant. Every receptor here comes from a male patient under 18 who had a stem cell transplant for acute lymphoblastic leukemia, so the T cells may come from the graft donor.

The rearrangement joins TRBV9 to TRBJ2-1; D possibly corresponds to TRBD2 (6 bases). Germline V gene sequence: CDR1 SGDLS, CDR2 YYNGEE. The CDR3 is made up of 14 amino acids. Trimming removed 6 bases at V and 4 bases at J, with 14 bases between. The CDR3 region is CASNRGSGYNEQFF. CDR3 nucleotide sequence: TGTGCCAGCAATAGGGGTAGCGGATACAATGAGCAGTTCTTC. The full variable domain, with the rest looked up from reference TRBV9 and TRBJ2-1, is DSGVTQTPKHLITATGQRVTLRCSPRSGDLSVYWYQQSLDQGLQFLIQYYNGEERAKGNILERFSAQQFPDLHSELNLSSLELGDSALYFCASNRGSGYNEQFFGPGTRLTVL.

The genes are TRBV11-2 and TRBJ2-1; D remains ambiguous. The CDR3 runs 14 residues. In germline, CDR1 is SGHAT, CDR2 FQNNGV. Trimming shortened V by 5 bases and J by 9 bases, and 17 bases separated the two germline ends. CDR3 sequence: CASSPRNMDAEQFF. The CDR3 region has the DNA TGTGCCAGCAGCCCCCGGAACATGGACGCTGAGCAGTTCTTC.

V usage is TRBV20-1 and J usage is TRBJ1-5; D gene uncertain. CDR1 is DFQATT, CDR2 SNEGSKA, per germline (reference sequence). Trimming took off 7 bases at V and 3 bases at J, with 7 bases between the two ends. This CDR3 is built from 11 residues. The DNA of the CDR3 is TGCAGTGTGGGAGTCAATCAGCCCCAGCATTTT. It translates to CSVGVNQPQHF.

The gene calls are TRBV29-1 and TRBJ2-3; D gene ambiguous. The CDR3 has 13 amino acids. In germline, CDR1 is SQVTM, CDR2 ANQGSEA. The ends were cut back, 1 base at V and 2 bases at J, with 7 bases in the middle. CDR3 nucleotide sequence: TGCAGCGTTGAAGGGTTATTCACAGATACGCAGTATTTT. It translates to CSVEGLFTDTQYF.

This chain links TRBV12-3 or TRBV12-4 with TRBJ2-7; 7 bases match TRBD1. The CDR3 has 13 amino acids. After removal of 5 bases from V and 0 bases from J, the junction contained 1 base not matched to a gene. The CDR3 nucleotides read TGTGCCAGCAGTGGGGACAGCTCCTACGAGCAGTACTTC. Amino acid sequence: CASSGDSSYEQYF.

This clonotype was counted a few times. The junction does not match germline at one end; this may be a read error. J is TRBJ2-5 and V is TRBV7-7, with D maybe TRBD2 (6 bases). The CDR3 length is 16 residues. Germline CDR1 is SSHAT and CDR2 is FNYEAQ (reference sequence). This CDR3 reads CASSLESGRGQETQYF. The CDR3 nucleotides read TGTGCTAGCAGCTTAGAGTCCGGGAGAGGTCAAGAGACCCAGTACTTC.

This clonotype appeared once. This rearrangement joins TRBV6-5 to TRBJ2-3, with D possibly called TRBD1 or TRBD2 (5 bases each). Germline CDR1 reads MNHEY; CDR2 reads SVGAGI. The CDR3 extends over 18 amino acids. V lost 0 bases to trimming and J lost 4 bases, with 20 bases between them. The CDR3 here is CASSYSGRSAWPPDTQYF. In DNA, the CDR3 is TGTGCCAGCAGTTACTCGGGACGGAGTGCGTGGCCCCCAGATACGCAGTATTTT.

The rearrangement joins TRBV12-5 to TRBJ2-1, with D unresolved. The CDR3 consists of 17 residues. The V gene's germline CDR1 is LGHNT and CDR2 FRNRAP. The germline V and J ends were trimmed by 5 bases and 8 bases, with 25 bases remaining between them. Here the CDR3 DNA reads TGTGCTAGTGGTCCCCCGACGGGCGGCCGGTCGGTTGATGAGCAGTTCTTC. Residues: CASGPPTGGRSVDEQFF.

The genes are TRBV4-1 and TRBJ2-7; D is perhaps TRBD2 (6 bases). There are 17 residues in the CDR3. V lost 0 bases to trimming and J lost 3 bases, with 18 bases between them. The germline V gene encodes CDR1 MGHRA and CDR2 YSYEKL. Here the CDR3 DNA reads TGCGCCAGCAGCCAAGATAGCCTAGCGCCGCCCCACTACGAGCAGTACTTC. Its protein product is CASSQDSLAPPHYEQYF.

In nucleotides, the CDR3 is TGTGCCAGCAGCCAAGAATCCCGGGGGAGCACAGATACGCAGTATTTT. Protein: CASSQESRGSTDTQYF. The V and J genes are TRBV4-2 and TRBJ2-3; possibly TRBD2 for D (6 bases). V was pared by 0 bases and J by 0 bases, with 10 bases between. CDR3 length: 16 residues. Germline lookup yields CDR1 LGHNA and CDR2 YNFKEQ.

The J gene is TRBJ2-5, the V gene TRBV10-3, with D tentatively TRBD1 (6 bases). V was clipped by 3 bases and J by 5 bases, with 13 bases between them. The germline gives CDR1 ENHRY, CDR2 SYGVKD. This CDR3 contains 14 residues. CDR3 protein: CAISEKVGAETQYF. CDR3 bases: TGTGCCATCAGTGAAAAGGTGGGGGCGGAGACCCAGTACTTC.

The CDR3 sequence: CASSYSPGQGVTEAFF. DNA of the CDR3: TGTGCCAGCAGTTACTCGCCCGGGCAGGGGGTCACTGAAGCTTTCTTT. V and J are TRBV6-5 and TRBJ1-1, with TRBD1 matching over 7 bases. The CDR3 spans 16 residues. Trimming removed 0 bases from V and 4 bases from J; junction bases left unmatched: 8. The germline CDR1 and CDR2 sequences are MNHEY and SVGAGI.

The rearrangement joins TRBV4-1 to TRBJ2-3; possibly TRBD2 for D (6 bases). The CDR3 sequence is 16 residues long. Trimming took off 2 bases at V and 2 bases at J, with 14 bases between the two ends. Germline lookup yields CDR1 MGHRA and CDR2 YSYEKL. CDR3 nucleotides: TGCGCCAGCAGCCAAAATCCCCCGGGGGTCACAGATACGCAGTATTTT. It specifies CASSQNPPGVTDTQYF.

This CDR3 is CSVEDMSSYEQYF. CDR3 in DNA: TGCAGCGTTGAGGACATGAGCTCCTACGAGCAGTACTTC. The rearrangement links TRBV29-1 to TRBJ2-7; D might be TRBD1 (5 bases). This CDR3 region has 13 residues. Trimming shortened V by 3 bases and J by 0 bases, and 9 bases separated the two germline ends. CDR1 and CDR2 from the germline V gene are SQVTM and ANQGSEA.

The chain uses TRBV5-1 and TRBJ1-2; D gene uncertain. V was pared by 0 bases and J by 2 bases, with 8 bases between. The CDR3 runs 14 residues. CDR1 SGHRS and CDR2 YFSETQ come from the germline V gene. The CDR3 sequence is CASSLAGSNYGYTF. CDR3 bases: TGCGCCAGCAGCTTGGCGGGCAGCAACTATGGCTACACCTTC.

The rearrangement uses TRBV27 and TRBJ1-5, with TRBD1 matching 7 bases. The CDR3 has 14 residues. Trimming at V came to 4 bases and at J to 3 bases, leaving 3 bases not matched to a gene. The germline V gene encodes CDR1 MNHEY and CDR2 SMNVEV (reference sequence). CDR3 sequence: CASSSGQPNQPQHF. CDR3 nucleotide sequence: TGTGCCAGCAGTTCGGGACAGCCCAATCAGCCCCAGCATTTT.

V is TRBV2 and J is TRBJ1-1; D unresolved. The CDR3 consists of 16 residues. The germline CDR1 and CDR2 sequences are SNHLY and FYNNEI. V lost 4 bases and J lost 1, with 16 bases in between. This CDR3 is CASSVLPLGANTEAFF. The CDR3 bases are TGTGCCAGCAGTGTGTTACCCCTTGGTGCGAACACTGAAGCTTTCTTT.

The chain is built from TRBV29-1 and TRBJ1-1; unclear D gene. The CDR3 has 10 amino acids. Trimming removed 7 bases at V and 5 bases at J, with 8 bases between. Per the germline V gene, CDR1 is SQVTM and CDR2 is ANQGSEA. CDR3 amino acids: CSAGRTEAFF. CDR3 bases: TGCAGCGCGGGTCGGACTGAAGCTTTCTTT.

V usage is TRBV7-9 and J usage is TRBJ2-7; D may correspond to TRBD1 or TRBD2 (5 bases each). The CDR3 is 14 amino acids. Trimming took 5 bases from V and 2 from J, leaving 13 bases between them. CDR1 is SEHNR, CDR2 FQNEAQ, per germline (reference sequence). The CDR3 is CASSARDGPYEQYF. The CDR3 nucleotides read TGTGCCAGCAGCGCCCGGGACGGACCCTACGAGCAGTACTTC. Variable domain in full (rest from reference TRBV7-9 and TRBJ2-7): DTGVSQNPRHKITKRGQNVTFRCDPISEHNRLYWYRQTLGQGPEFLTYFQNEAQLEKSRLLSDRFSAERPKGSFSTLEIQRTEQGDSAMYLCASSARDGPYEQYFGPGTRLTVT.

There are a few counts of this clonotype. This chain connects TRBV9 to TRBJ2-1; D is undetermined. V lost 0 bases and J lost 4, with 5 bases in between. This CDR3 has 13 residues. The germline V gene encodes CDR1 SGDLS and CDR2 YYNGEE. CDR3 in amino acids: CASSVGVYNEQFF. DNA of the CDR3: TGTGCCAGCAGCGTAGGGGTATACAATGAGCAGTTCTTC.

This chain links TRBV12-3 or TRBV12-4 with TRBJ2-1; 7 nucleotides align to TRBD2. The trim removed 5 bases at V and 8 bases at J, leaving 12 bases unmatched. The CDR3 length is 15 residues. The CDR3 loop reads CASSLTRGGGDEQFF. The DNA for the CDR3 is TGTGCCAGCAGTCTAACACGCGGGGGAGGGGATGAGCAGTTCTTC.

The chain is built from TRBV18 and TRBJ1-1, with D maybe TRBD1 (6 bases). Trimming cost V 1 base and J 4 bases, with 13 bases left between them. The CDR3 runs 15 residues. CDR1 and CDR2 from the germline V gene are KGHSH and LQKENI. The CDR3 nucleotides are TGTGCCAGCTCACCACAACAGGGAGTGAGCACTGAAGCTTTCTTT. Its protein product is CASSPQQGVSTEAFF.

This chain links TRBV3-1 with TRBJ2-1; no definite D call. The V end was cut by 0 bases, the J end by 0 bases, with 9 bases between. CDR1 LGHDT and CDR2 YNNKEL come from the germline V gene (reference sequence). The CDR3 consists of 16 residues. CDR3 protein: CASSQDYLASYNEQFF. Here the CDR3 DNA reads TGTGCCAGCAGCCAAGATTATCTGGCCTCCTACAATGAGCAGTTCTTC.

The table lists this clonotype with a few counts. The chain links TRBV9 to TRBJ2-2; the D gene is possibly TRBD2 (6 bases). V lost 0 bases and J lost 1, with 13 bases in between. In germline, CDR1 is SGDLS, CDR2 YYNGEE. This CDR3 has 17 amino acids. For the CDR3, the DNA is TGTGCCAGCAGCGTAGAAAACGACGGGGGGAACACCGGGGAGCTGTTTTTT. Translating it yields CASSVENDGGNTGELFF.